These 20 T cell receptor beta chains were all obtained from the same sample, sequenced in a study of shared T cell receptors in the human thymus. Here immunoSEQ multiplex PCR was the method, and the copy in TCRdb shows in-frame clones only, minus some. The sample has almost 550,000 clones; around 82% are singletons. This sample was shared with a second study, whose subject was human thymus T cells.

What was sequenced was thymocytes. Receptor source: a boy younger than two with a congenital heart defect.

This clone turned up a few times. The J gene is TRBJ2-1, the V gene TRBV7-2; 16 bases are shared with TRBD2. V lost 5 bases, J lost 8 bases, and 9 bases stayed unmatched. Per germline, CDR1 SGHTA and CDR2 FQGNSA. The CDR3 runs to 17 residues. The CDR3 coding sequence is TGTGCCAGCAGCATACCCGGGACTAGCGGGAGGGCCCATGAGCAGTTCTTC. Amino acids: CASSIPGTSGRAHEQFF.

This clone appeared a few times. The V call is TRBV7-2, the J call TRBJ2-5; maybe TRBD2 (5 bases). CDR3 length: 17 residues. Trimming shortened V by 1 base and J by 1 base, and 16 bases separated the two germline ends. CDR1 and CDR2 (germline): SGHTA, FQGNSA. This CDR3 is CASSLGGEGIIQETQYF. The CDR3 DNA follows: TGTGCCAGCAGCTTAGGGGGTGAGGGAATAATCCAAGAGACCCAGTACTTC.

V gene TRBV4-2 combines with J gene TRBJ2-7; a possible D gene is TRBD2 (6 bases). CDR1 and CDR2 from the germline V gene are LGHNA and YNFKEQ. CDR3 length equals 17 residues. The V end was cut by 1 base, the J end by 0 bases, with 16 bases between. DNA for the CDR3: TGTGCCAGCAGCCAAGGGCGTCTGCGGGGCTACTCCTACGAGCAGTACTTC. It translates to CASSQGRLRGYSYEQYF.

The chain uses TRBV13 and TRBJ2-4; 7 bases are a match to TRBD2. CDR3 size: 16 residues. Germline V gives CDR1 PRHDT, CDR2 FYEKMQ (reference sequence). Trimming removed 2 bases from V and 0 bases from J; junction bases left unmatched: 4. CDR3 nucleotide sequence: TGTGCCAGCAGCTTATGGGCGGGAGTAGCCAAAAACATTCAGTACTTC. It is translated as CASSLWAGVAKNIQYF.

The rearrangement uses TRBV4-2 and TRBJ2-7; weak D call: TRBD2 (5 bases). The CDR3 spans 17 residues. Germline V gives CDR1 LGHNA, CDR2 YNFKEQ. V gave up 1 base and J gave up 2 bases, with 18 bases separating them. The CDR3 nucleotides read TGTGCCAGCAGCCAAGGCCTCGCGGGCAGGCCACCCTACGAGCAGTACTTC. Translating it yields CASSQGLAGRPPYEQYF.

The genes are TRBV21-1 and TRBJ2-7; no check of the table's D call, TRBD2, against the DNA was made. TRBV21-1 is a documented pseudogene. This CDR3 has 16 residues. CDR3 amino acids: CASSKGLRREENEQYF. The CDR3 DNA reads TGTGCCAGCAGCAAAGGTCTTCGCAGGGAGGAGAACGAGCAGTACTTC.

This clone came up a few times. V usage is TRBV6-6 and J usage is TRBJ1-5, with 7 positions matching TRBD1. With V trimmed by 6 bases and J by 3 bases, 8 bases remained unmatched. Germline lookup yields CDR1 MNHNY and CDR2 SVGAGI (reference sequence). The CDR3 runs 15 residues. CDR3 amino acids: CASRDDRELNQPQHF. As DNA, the CDR3 is TGTGCCAGCAGAGATGACAGGGAACTCAATCAGCCCCAGCATTTT.

This chain links TRBV15 with TRBJ2-7; 7 bases agree with TRBD1. V trimming: 0 bases; J trimming: 2 bases; junction bases outside the gene matches: 13. CDR3 length: 18 amino acids. The germline V gene encodes CDR1 LNHNV and CDR2 YYDKDF (reference sequence). The CDR3 DNA sequence: TGTGCCACCAGCAGAGATCGCTGGGGACAGTGGGTGCCCTACGAGCAGTACTTC. Translating it yields CATSRDRWGQWVPYEQYF.

The chain employs TRBV14 and TRBJ2-5, with 11 bases matching TRBD2. The CDR3 extends over 15 amino acids. J lost 5 bases, V lost 6 bases, and 8 bases had no gene match. Germline V gene sequence: CDR1 SGHDN, CDR2 FVKESK. CDR3 region: CASSLLAGGGETQYF. In DNA form, the CDR3 reads TGTGCCAGCAGTCTTCTAGCGGGAGGAGGGGAGACCCAGTACTTC.

This clone came up once. The chain uses TRBV14 and TRBJ2-7; no clear D. Between the trimmed V and J ends, which lost 0 bases and 0 bases, there was a span of 12 bases. Per germline, CDR1 SGHDN and CDR2 FVKESK. The CDR3 loop spans 16 amino acids. The CDR3 sequence is CASSQERALSSYEQYF. The CDR3 nucleotides are TGTGCCAGCAGCCAAGAGCGCGCCCTAAGCTCCTACGAGCAGTACTTC.

The chain joins TRBV5-3 to TRBJ2-7; 8 positions agree with TRBD1. TRBV5-3 is flagged as an ORF with uncertain function. With V trimmed by 4 bases and J by 0 bases, 6 bases remained unmatched. This CDR3 spans 15 amino acids. The chain's CDR3 is CARSPRQGSSYEQYF. The CDR3 bases are TGTGCCAGAAGCCCTAGACAGGGGAGCTCCTACGAGCAGTACTTC.

The CDR3 loop is CASRQGAGESADTQYF. DNA for the CDR3: TGTGCCAGCAGGCAGGGAGCGGGAGAGAGTGCAGATACGCAGTATTTT. The chain couples TRBV27 to TRBJ2-3; the match to TRBD2 covers 8 bases. This CDR3 is 16 amino acids long. Per the germline V gene, CDR1 is MNHEY and CDR2 is SMNVEV (reference sequence). The ends lost 6 bases at V and 4 bases at J; junction bases unmatched: 12.

The chain employs TRBV5-6 and TRBJ2-3, with D uncertain. Germline lookup yields CDR1 SGHDT and CDR2 YYEEEE. Trimming took off 0 bases at V and 5 bases at J, with 7 bases between the two ends. There are 13 residues in the CDR3. DNA for the CDR3: TGTGCCAGCAGCTTGGCGTTCGGAGATACGCAGTATTTT. It yields the protein CASSLAFGDTQYF.

This clone was observed a handful of times. The J gene is TRBJ1-2, the V gene TRBV27; no reliable D call. Trimming left V 7 bases short and J 6 bases short, with 9 bases between. CDR3 size: 11 residues. The germline CDR1 and CDR2 sequences are MNHEY and SMNVEV (reference sequence). As DNA, the CDR3 is TGTGCCAGCACCAACGGGGATGGCTACACCTTC. Its protein product is CASTNGDGYTF.

The gene calls are TRBV6-1 and TRBJ1-5; 9 nucleotides agree with TRBD1. This CDR3 has 15 residues. V was clipped by 6 bases and J by 6 bases; unmatched bases: 9. Per the germline V gene, CDR1 is MNHNS and CDR2 is SASEGT. The CDR3 DNA follows: TGTGCCAGCAGAAGGGGACAGGGAGAGGGTCAGCCCCAGCATTTT. Protein: CASRRGQGEGQPQHF.

V is TRBV14 and J is TRBJ1-1, with D maybe TRBD1 (5 bases). With 5 bases removed from V and 5 bases from J, the gap between germline ends came to 18 bases. The CDR3 length is 15 residues. The V gene's germline CDR1 is SGHDN and CDR2 FVKESK. CDR3 nucleotide sequence: TGTGCCAGCAGCATAGACCCTACGGGGGGAACTGAAGCTTTCTTT. Its translation: CASSIDPTGGTEAFF. Complete variable domain (other parts from reference TRBV14 and TRBJ1-1): EAGVTQFPSHSVIEKGQTVTLRCDPISGHDNLYWYRRVMGKEIKFLLHFVKESKQDESGMPNNRFLAERTGGTYSTLKVQPAELEDSGVYFCASSIDPTGGTEAFFGQGTRLTVV.

The V call is TRBV11-3, the J call TRBJ2-2, with D unresolved. V was pared by 0 bases and J by 5 bases, with 19 bases between. Germline CDR1 and CDR2: SGHNT and YENEEA. This CDR3 is built from 18 residues. Written as DNA, the CDR3 is TGTGCCAGCAGCTTAGATTGGGCTCGTAGGCACCCTACCGGGGAGCTGTTTTTT. It codes for CASSLDWARRHPTGELFF.

CDR3 sequence reads: CASSLAGGFAGYSYEQYF. CDR3 bases: TGCGCCAGCAGCTTGGCCGGGGGGTTTGCGGGATATTCCTACGAGCAGTACTTC. The genes are TRBV5-1 and TRBJ2-7, with 7 bases that match TRBD2. Germline V gives CDR1 SGHRS, CDR2 YFSETQ. Trimming took 0 bases from V and 1 from J; bases not matched to a gene: 13. The CDR3 spans 18 residues.

This clone showed up just once. The J gene is TRBJ2-2, the V gene TRBV7-6; TRBD2 is a possible D gene (6 bases). CDR1 is SGHVS, CDR2 FNYEAQ, per germline. The V gene lost 0 bases and the J gene lost 5 bases, with 19 bases spanning the gap. This CDR3 is built from 18 residues. In nucleotides, the CDR3 is TGTGCCAGCAGCTTAGCGAAGTCAGAACTAGCAGGGACCGGGGAGCTGTTTTTT. This sequence encodes CASSLAKSELAGTGELFF.

The chain has TRBV5-4 and TRBJ2-7, with 14 bases that match TRBD2. CDR3 size: 18 residues. Per germline, CDR1 SGHNT and CDR2 YYREEE (reference sequence). V lost 3 bases, J lost 3 bases, and 11 bases stayed unmatched. DNA for the CDR3: TGTGCCAGCAGCTCTGTCGGGACTAGCGGGAGTGTACGCTACGAGCAGTACTTC. This gives the protein CASSSVGTSGSVRYEQYF.